This T cell receptor (beta chain) came from a study of neurological immune-mediated disorders. Study-level results: In HTLV-1-associated myelopathy, TCR clonal expansion was greatest, and in multiple sclerosis it was least, below healthy controls.

Libraries from sorted cells used roughly 960,000 T cells (CD4+ or CD8+). The CDR3 runs 17 residues. Germline V lookup: CDR1 SGHTA, CDR2 FQGNSA. V was trimmed by 7 bases and J by 4 bases, leaving 23 bases between them. Synthesis of cDNA was performed by 5'RACE using 10-nucleotide random UMIs. Via MiXCR, TCRdb re-called the 5' RACE reads, giving one row per CDR3 protein. The sample includes 30,000 to 45,000 distinct CDR3 sequences, more than 9% of them seen just once. This clonotype was observed many times. Antigen unknown. The chain uses TRBV7-2 and TRBJ2-1; D might be TRBD2 (7 bases). The sample consisted of CD4+ T cells from blood. The TCR originated in a woman in her 30s with HTLV-1-associated myelopathy (HAM/TSP). The DNA for the CDR3 is TGTGCCAGCACTCTCGGAGGGGGGGCGGTAGGGTACAATGAGCAGTTCTTC. This sequence encodes CASTLGGGAVGYNEQFF. The full variable domain, in which reference TRBV7-2 and TRBJ2-1 provide the parts outside the CDR3, is GAGVSQSPSNKVTEKGKDVELRCDPISGHTALYWYRQSLGQGLEFLIYFQGNSAPDKSGLPSDRFSAERTGGSVSTLTIQRTQQEDSAVYLCASTLGGGAVGYNEQFFGPGTRLTVL.